This T cell receptor beta chain was documented in a study of radiation and T cells in renal cell carcinoma. Study findings and constraints: From baseline, blood top tumor clonotypes peaked at 2 weeks post-radiation. No pretreatment tumor biopsies were available for baseline clonotypes.

CDR1 is SGHTA, CDR2 FQGNSA, per germline. This CDR3 has 15 residues. Trimming took 7 bases from V and 13 from J, leaving 28 bases between them. Assay: immunoSEQ multiplex PCR; the TCRdb copy retains only in-frame clones and omits some. The data show tens of thousands of clones, with around 86% seen just once and approximately 22% held by the top ten. Worth noting for this clone: Its antigen remains unidentified.

Time point indicated: blood 2 weeks post-SBRT. Regarding treatment: 15 Gy SBRT to primary tumor, nephrectomy 4 weeks later. Radiation-treated patients gave blood at baseline, week 2 and week 4. Clear cell pathology was present in this patient's renal cell carcinoma. This chain links TRBV7-2 with TRBJ1-2, with a weak D call TRBD1 (6 bases). This specimen consisted of blood, obtained from a patient whose treatment included radiotherapy and nephrectomy. The sequence derives from a woman aged 50 to 65 with renal cell carcinoma. CDR3 DNA sequence: TGTGCCAGCACCAGTACCAGGGGCTCCGGCCCTCTACGCACCTTC. Translation: CASTSTRGSGPLRTF.